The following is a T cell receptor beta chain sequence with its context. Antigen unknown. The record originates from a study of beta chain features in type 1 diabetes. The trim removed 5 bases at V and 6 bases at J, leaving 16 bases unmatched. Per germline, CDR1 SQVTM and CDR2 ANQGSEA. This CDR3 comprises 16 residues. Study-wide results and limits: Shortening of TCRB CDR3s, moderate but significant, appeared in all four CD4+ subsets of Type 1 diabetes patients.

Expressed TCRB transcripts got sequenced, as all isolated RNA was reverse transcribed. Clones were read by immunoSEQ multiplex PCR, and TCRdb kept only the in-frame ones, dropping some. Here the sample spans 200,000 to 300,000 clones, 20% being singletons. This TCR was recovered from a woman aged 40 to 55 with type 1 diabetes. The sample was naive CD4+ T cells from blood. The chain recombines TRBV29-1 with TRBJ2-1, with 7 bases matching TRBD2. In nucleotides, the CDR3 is TGCAGCGTTCCCCAAACGAGGGCGGGAGTGGTCAATGAGCAGTTCTTC. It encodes CSVPQTRAGVVNEQFF.